The T cell receptor (beta chain) described here comes from a study of blood T cell repertoires in COVID-19. Sequencing used immunoSEQ multiplex PCR; TCRdb keeps in-frame clones, though not all of them. The sample records around 160,000 clones, 65% to 85% being singletons. This clone has only one observation. CDR1 is SNHLY and CDR2 is FYNNEI in the germline V gene. V was clipped by 6 bases and J by 6 bases; unmatched bases: 15. This CDR3 contains 17 residues. V is TRBV2 and J is TRBJ1-5; TRBD1 matches 9 bases. The sequenced material came from peripheral blood. The sequence came from a man between 60 and 70 years old with active or convalescent COVID-19. CDR3 region: CASRRPVQGAQGQPQHF. CDR3 DNA: TGTGCCAGCAGACGGCCGGTACAGGGGGCGCAGGGTCAGCCCCAGCATTTT.